The 3 T cell receptor beta chains reported below all come from one sample, sequenced in a study of identical twins. TCRdb redid the calling of the 5' RACE reads with MiXCR, one entry per CDR3 protein. This table holds 1.5 million to 2 million distinct CDR3 sequences, roughly 35% found once. Sequenced: cord blood. The origin of the receptors is a newborn girl in good health.

This clonotype was counted only a few times. The chain joins TRBV7-9 to TRBJ2-7; 8 bases map to TRBD1. The junction had 9 bases not matched to a gene; V was cut back by 5 bases and J by 3 bases. The CDR3 length is 15 residues. CDR1 is SEHNR and CDR2 is FQNEAQ in the germline V gene (reference sequence). The DNA of the CDR3 is TGTGCCAGCAGCCGAAACGGGACAGGTGTCTACGAGCAGTACTTC. Translated, it gives CASSRNGTGVYEQYF.

The chain recombines TRBV5-1 with TRBJ2-1; 8 bases align to TRBD2. V trimming: 5 bases; J trimming: 0 bases; junction bases outside the gene matches: 4. This CDR3 spans 15 amino acids. Germline CDR1 and CDR2: SGHRS and YFSETQ. The CDR3 spells CASRTGTSSYNEQFF. CDR3 DNA: TGCGCCAGCAGAACCGGGACTAGCTCCTACAATGAGCAGTTCTTC.

The rearrangement uses TRBV20-1 and TRBJ2-3; D not certain. The germline V gene has CDR1 DFQATT and CDR2 SNEGSKA (reference sequence). V lost 5 bases and J 6 bases, leaving 15 bases between the germline ends. The CDR3 consists of 13 residues. CDR3: CSAGRQGRDTQYF. CDR3 nucleotides: TGCAGTGCTGGACGACAAGGCAGGGATACGCAGTATTTT.